This T cell receptor beta chain was sequenced during a study of cytomegalovirus exposure and HLA in healthy donors (dated by TCRdb to the late 2010s). About the study as a whole: An earlier analysis of more than 550 of the donors reported under 300 Gb of sequence data and some 110 million unique TCR beta sequences obtained from around 190 million T cells. The study aimed to test whether signatures of past pathogen exposure could be identified by cataloging public T cell receptors. To study patterns of TCR occurrence, a later analysis re-analyzed previously published TCR beta repertoires from 666 donors and added high-resolution HLA genotyping. Donor age, sex, ethnicity and CMV serostatus were compiled alongside the repertoire data. The later analysis used no new phenotypic data to find candidate immune exposures, relying instead on TCR beta sequences and their occurrence across donors. Along with the approximately 600-subject first cohort, a separate validation cohort of over 90 different subjects was used. A later genetic analysis took genome-wide SNP genotypes for about 60% of the roughly 670 donors and used that subset as a discovery cohort. HLA typing covered class I and class II loci at four-digit resolution. An earlier analysis of around 580 of the donors used high-throughput TCR beta sequencing to judge whether each TCR beta V gene segment behaved as functional or pseudogenic. An early release covering some 640 HLA-typed donors comprised roughly 300 gigabases of sequencing data and around 80 million unique TCR sequences. Because of strong linkage in the cohort, roughly five DR-DQ haplotypes were treated as single units for association and clustering. The study combined high-throughput TCR immunosequencing, statistical association of individual TCRs with disease status, and machine learning to predict cytomegalovirus infection status. Among roughly 400 genotyped donors of the cohort, an average of approximately 240,000 unique TCR beta nucleotide sequences was sequenced per donor, of which roughly 18% were non-productive. Using immunosequencing, the study profiled T cell repertoires from approximately 700 subjects and related those repertoires to cytomegalovirus serostatus. All discovery cohort repertoires had been generated using a single sequencing platform. Among the roughly 400 genotyped donors, 75% to 90% belonged to the genetic ancestry cluster associated with self-reported Caucasian donors. Typing coverage differed by locus: A, B, C, DRB1 and DQB1 were typed in about 620-640 donors, DQA1 in about 500, DPA1 in 600 to 610, and DPB1 in 450 to 490. Broader findings and caveats from the paper: A later genetic analysis associated a missense DCLRE1C variant with V-gene and J-gene trimming of TCR beta chains, and an independent cohort replicated the association. A later analysis found that HLA-associated TCR beta chains were more clonally expanded and had lower generation probabilities than equally common non-associated chains. According to a later analysis, TCR association rates differed among HLA loci, with DRB1 alleles showing the most associated TCRs and HLA-C alleles showing the fewest. In an earlier analysis of approximately 590 of the donors, most TCR beta V segments appeared in productive rearrangements about 87% or about 30% of the time, broadly matching IMGT annotations. For the cohort, immune exposure information was limited to CMV serostatus. The presence/absence analyses assumed that sequencing depth was roughly uniform across donors, and that assumption may not be true. A few of the identified cytomegalovirus-associated TCR beta chains were confirmed in vitro to be specific for cytomegalovirus antigens. The study listed 164 TCR beta chains as associated with cytomegalovirus. A group of highly shared sequence variants was considered likely to be a technical artifact of the sequencing pipeline. While some public TCRs were present in many individuals, most TCR sequences turned up only very rarely across donors. A later analysis reported that several top co-occurrence clusters appeared linked to parvovirus B19, influenza, CMV and Epstein-Barr virus. Because HLA typing was unavailable for some donors at each locus, only the typed subset was used in association tests. A further reported finding was that TCR beta sequences accurately predicted the HLA-A and HLA-B alleles for most subjects in the first cohort. According to a later analysis, most CMV-associated TCR beta chains appeared to be HLA-restricted, and the HLA associations seemed to be driven largely by CMV exposure. The authors suggested that the approach could potentially be generalized to other disease states and immunological phenotypes. Some IMGT-functional V segments, including TRBV6-2 and TRBV6-3, could not be distinguished by the 87-base-pair reads and were therefore excluded. Correlated functional status among segregating V segments might be attributable to linkage disequilibrium, but an unknown experimental factor could not be ruled out. In both the original and validation cohorts, the classifier was reported to diagnose cytomegalovirus status with high specificity and sensitivity. The earlier analysis of 450 to 700 of the donors excluded 15 to 20 rarely observed V segments, including chromosome 9 orphons, because counts were too low. Compared with the approximately 600-donor mean, donors in an Asian-associated ancestry cluster had fewer N-insertions in productive TCRs, according to a later genetic analysis. At a false discovery rate of 0.05, a later analysis linked around 17,000 TCR beta sequences to specific HLA alleles. Assigning TCR associations to individual alleles was difficult when HLA alleles, especially DR and DQ, strongly co-occurred. Only TCR beta chains were sequenced in this cohort, and the absence of alpha or paired-chain data limited detectable features.

Libraries came from the immunoSEQ multiplex PCR assay. For the multiplex PCR, a mixture combining 60 forward primers for TCR Vbeta segments and 13 reverse primers for TCR Jbeta segments was used. A multiplex PCR assay on genomic DNA amplified the CDR3 region of rearranged TCR beta genes. Amplified TCR beta libraries were sequenced as 87-base-pair reads on the Illumina HiSeq System. In the original analysis: A later analysis tallied tens of millions of unique TCR beta chains across the 666 repertoires, and approximately 11 million of those chains were shared by two or more donors. To remove PCR and sequencing errors, raw reads were error-corrected and collapsed into unique sequences using a nearest-neighbor algorithm that merged closely related sequences. V, D and J gene segments were assigned by aligning CDR3 sequences to IMGT reference sequences. For a sequence to be retained, a match of at least six nucleotides was required to both a V gene segment and a J gene segment. A rearrangement counted as productive if the CDR3 had no stop codons and remained in frame with V and J, and every other rearrangement counted as non-productive. Following IMGT convention, CDR3 was defined as the stretch from the second conserved V-encoded cysteine up to the conserved J-encoded phenylalanine. The earlier analysis of fewer than 750 of the donors excluded sequences that lacked an unambiguous match to a single V gene segment. An earlier analysis of a few hundred of the donors classified V segments as functional when productive rearrangements were above 56.7% and as segregating when the standard deviation between donors was above 5%. To diagnose cytomegalovirus status from the catalog of TCR beta chain sequences, a statistical classification framework was built. A later analysis assigned V and J genes by comparing TCR nucleotide sequences with IMGT/GENE-DB human TR gene sequences. The TCRdist pipeline was used in a later analysis to assign CDR3 sequences and most-parsimonious VDJ recombination scenarios. In a later analysis, each TCR beta chain was defined by its CDR3 amino acid sequence together with its V-gene family, and reads lacking a unique V-gene family were excluded. A later analysis removed roughly 590 highly shared, low-generation-probability nucleotide sequences to deal with suspected cross-contamination and a sequencing artifact. A later analysis calculated a clonal expansion index for each public chain from normalized within-repertoire ranks of inferred template counts. In a later analysis, generation probabilities were computed with a VDJ recombination model fitted to out-of-frame rearrangements, and the resulting probabilities were checked against IGoR. In a later analysis, hypergeometric tests were used to score TCR-TCR, TCR-HLA and TCR-CMV co-occurrence, with a repertoire-size bias correction applied to TCR pairs. A later analysis estimated false discovery rates by permuting HLA or CMV assignments 20 times. In a later analysis, co-occurring TCRs were grouped using DBSCAN, with TCRdist sequence similarity added in when clustering inside HLA-allele-positive subsets. Repertoires with fewer than 30,000 or more than 120,000 public chains were left out of co-occurrence clustering, as were about 5 repertoires with anomalous nucleotide sharing. This immuneACCESS table, as held by TCRdb, lists in-frame sequences with V and J called but not all clones. Of the missing ones, under half trace to an unresolved V gene in checked studies; the others have no known cause. V, J and clone size are those of that table, while D and trimming were read from the DNA. Across this sample there are 150,000 to 200,000 clones, with 80% to 90% seen only once. About 2.7% of the sample is taken by the ten largest.

The cohort comprised some 680 healthy bone marrow donors. At the time of sampling, all cohort members were nominally healthy, though unrecorded immune exposures were likely present. The donor tested CMV seropositive and was one of the 289 seropositive cohort members. Every donor gave a peripheral blood sample, and the peripheral blood mononuclear cells from that sample were used for TCR beta sequencing. Genomic DNA extraction from the blood cell samples was performed with the Qiagen DNeasy Blood Extraction Kit. The CDR3 goes from the cysteine to the phenylalanine over 15 residues. Only the CDR3 DNA stays, 45 bases, in frame from base 1. The trim is 1 base for V and 4 bases for J, with a gap of 16 bases between the germline ends. In the germline V gene, CDR1 corresponds to SQVTM and CDR2 to ANQGSEA. A word on this clone: Its antigen remains undetermined. No much larger clonotype is one base removed from it; base qualities were not supplied.

The TCR comes from a man aged 30 to 39 in good health and CMV-seropositive. Source material: PBMCs. The rearrangement combines TRBV29-1 with TRBJ1-2, with a weak D call of TRBD1 (5 bases match). In nucleotide form, the sequence is TGCAGCGTTGAAGCGATTCAAGGGGTCCCCTATGGCTACACCTTC. Its product reads: CSVEAIQGVPYGYTF.